This T cell receptor (beta chain) comes out of a study of T cells in Graves' hyperthyroidism and ophthalmopathy. Amplification of TCR beta CDR3 regions was performed using RNA transcripts as template. During a first-round RT-PCR of the TCR CDR3, the HTBI primer set was used. MiXCR, run by TCRdb on the multiplex PCR reads, gives a single entry per CDR3 protein. The sample has under 250,000 distinct CDR3 sequences; approximately 17% are singletons. This clonotype was picked up a small number of times. This CDR3 is built from 14 residues. Germline CDR1 and CDR2: DFQATT and SNEGSKA (reference sequence). The V segment lost 4 bases and the J segment 4 bases; nucleotides outside the gene matches: 7. Patients with uncontrolled infections, other autoimmune diseases, pregnancy or lactation were excluded.

The origin of this receptor is a man in his forties or fifties with Graves' hyperthyroidism. The V call is TRBV20-1, the J call TRBJ1-3; 7 bases align to TRBD1. The sequenced material came from blood. CDR3 in DNA: TGCAGTGCTATAGACAGGGAGGCCGGAAACACCATATATTTT. Translated, it gives CSAIDREAGNTIYF.